Reported below is one T cell receptor (beta chain). Its specificity is not known. UMI-tagged TRB cDNA libraries were built via 5' RACE. Reanalyzing the 5' RACE reads, TCRdb keeps one entry per CDR3 protein, without DNA. The table lists 85,000 to 90,000 distinct CDR3 sequences. The data derive from a study of CXCR3-negative and CXCR3-positive naive CD8 T cells. Findings and limits, study-wide: Researchers report that CXCR3-positive naive cells carry more hydrophobic TRB CDR3s than CXCR3-negative naive cells.

Germline V gene lookup returns CDR1 MDHEN and CDR2 SYDVKM. There are 17 residues in the CDR3. The source material was naive CXCR3+ CD8+ T cells from blood. This sample's subset: CD45RO-CCR7+CD27+CD95- naive CD8+ T cells expressing CXCR3 (TNR3+). The clonotype originates from a human donor in good health. Some clones in this sample may be carry-over from other donors' samples. V is TRBV28 and J is TRBJ2-1; TCRdb's D call, TRBD2, is unchecked because there is no DNA. The CDR3 spells CASSSPLAGATGNEQFF.